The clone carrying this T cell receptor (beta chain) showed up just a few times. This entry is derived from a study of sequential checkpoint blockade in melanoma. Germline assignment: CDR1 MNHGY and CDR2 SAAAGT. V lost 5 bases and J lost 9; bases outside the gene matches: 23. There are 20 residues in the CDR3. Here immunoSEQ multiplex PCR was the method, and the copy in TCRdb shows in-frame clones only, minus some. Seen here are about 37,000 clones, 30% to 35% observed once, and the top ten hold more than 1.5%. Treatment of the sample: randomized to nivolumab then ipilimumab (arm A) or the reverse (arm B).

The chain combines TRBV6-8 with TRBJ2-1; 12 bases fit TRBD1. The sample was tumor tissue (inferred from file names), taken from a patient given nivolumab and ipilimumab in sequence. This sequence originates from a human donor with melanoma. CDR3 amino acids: CASSPKSGTGGFGKLGEQFF. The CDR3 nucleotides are TGTGCCAGCAGTCCTAAATCCGGGACAGGGGGCTTTGGTAAACTTGGTGAGCAGTTCTTC.